This TCR beta chain was recorded in a study of T-cell reconstitution after alpha-beta-depleted transplantation in children. Unique molecular identifiers were incorporated into the prepared TCRbeta library. TCRdb analysed the PCR reads with MiXCR anew, one entry per CDR3 protein. The sample yields 200,000 to 300,000 distinct CDR3 sequences, 12% seen once. A remark on this clonotype: Possible read error: a much larger clone is one base away. Given the absence of the conserved phenylalanine or tryptophan at the CDR3 end, a read error is likely.

Germline values: CDR1 ENHRY, CDR2 SYGVKD. Trimming removed 8 bases at V and 0 bases at J, with 13 bases between. The CDR3 runs 14 residues. The TCR comes from a human donor who donated a stem cell graft to a child with acute lymphoblastic leukemia. The sample in question was PBMCs from the stem cell graft donor, obtained from the stem cell graft. V and J are TRBV10-3 and TRBJ1-1; D gene ambiguous. The DNA of the CDR3 is TGTGCCATCGGTCAACAGAGAATGAACACTGAAGCTTTCCTT. Protein sequence: CAIGQQRMNTEAFL.